This T cell receptor beta chain originates from a study of T cell responses to AZD1222 COVID-19 vaccine. Sequencing was performed with immunoSEQ multiplex PCR; in TCRdb, only in-frame clones are kept and a portion is missing. Among about 120,000 clones listed, about 93% were seen once. The germline CDR1 and CDR2 sequences are MDHEN and SYDVKM. The CDR3 is 15 residues long. V shed 3 bases and J 4 bases; nucleotides not matched to a gene: 4. A note on this clone: Its antigen is still unknown.

Study-wide results and caveats: Spike-spanning, vaccine-associated CD4 TCRs were dominant at 160-218 and 743-854.

The source is an adult who received the MenACWY meningococcal vaccine as a control. The sequenced sample was peripheral blood, obtained 28 days after the second dose of the MenACWY control vaccine. The rearrangement uses TRBV28 and TRBJ2-5; 11 bases align to TRBD1. CDR3 bases: TGTGCCAGCAGTTTCCGGACAGGGGGCGTAGAGACCCAGTACTTC. It encodes CASSFRTGGVETQYF.